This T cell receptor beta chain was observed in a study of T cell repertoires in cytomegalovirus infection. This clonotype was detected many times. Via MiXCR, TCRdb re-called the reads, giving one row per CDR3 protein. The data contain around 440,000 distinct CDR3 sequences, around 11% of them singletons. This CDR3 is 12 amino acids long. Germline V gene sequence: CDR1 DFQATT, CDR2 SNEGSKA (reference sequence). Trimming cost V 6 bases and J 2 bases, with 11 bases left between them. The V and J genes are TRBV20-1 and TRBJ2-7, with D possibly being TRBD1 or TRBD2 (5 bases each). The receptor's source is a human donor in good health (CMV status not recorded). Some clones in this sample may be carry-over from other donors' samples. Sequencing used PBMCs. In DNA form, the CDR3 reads TGCAGTGCCCCGGGGCAAGCCTACGAGCAGTACTTC. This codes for CSAPGQAYEQYF.